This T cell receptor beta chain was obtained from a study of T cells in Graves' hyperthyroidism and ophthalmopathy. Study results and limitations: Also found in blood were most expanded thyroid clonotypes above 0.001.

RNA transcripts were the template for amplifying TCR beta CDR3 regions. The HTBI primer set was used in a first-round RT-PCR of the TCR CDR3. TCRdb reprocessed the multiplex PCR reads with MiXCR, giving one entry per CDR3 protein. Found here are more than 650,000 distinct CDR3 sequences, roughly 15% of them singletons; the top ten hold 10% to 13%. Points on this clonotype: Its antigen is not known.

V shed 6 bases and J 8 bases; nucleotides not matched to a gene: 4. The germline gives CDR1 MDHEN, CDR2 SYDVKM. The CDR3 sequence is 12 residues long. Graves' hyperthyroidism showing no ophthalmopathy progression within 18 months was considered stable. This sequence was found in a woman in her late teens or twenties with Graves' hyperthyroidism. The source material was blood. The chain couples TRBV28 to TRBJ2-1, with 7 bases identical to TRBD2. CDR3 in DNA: TGTGCCAGCAGCGTCGCGGGGGATGAGCAGTTCTTC. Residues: CASSVAGDEQFF.